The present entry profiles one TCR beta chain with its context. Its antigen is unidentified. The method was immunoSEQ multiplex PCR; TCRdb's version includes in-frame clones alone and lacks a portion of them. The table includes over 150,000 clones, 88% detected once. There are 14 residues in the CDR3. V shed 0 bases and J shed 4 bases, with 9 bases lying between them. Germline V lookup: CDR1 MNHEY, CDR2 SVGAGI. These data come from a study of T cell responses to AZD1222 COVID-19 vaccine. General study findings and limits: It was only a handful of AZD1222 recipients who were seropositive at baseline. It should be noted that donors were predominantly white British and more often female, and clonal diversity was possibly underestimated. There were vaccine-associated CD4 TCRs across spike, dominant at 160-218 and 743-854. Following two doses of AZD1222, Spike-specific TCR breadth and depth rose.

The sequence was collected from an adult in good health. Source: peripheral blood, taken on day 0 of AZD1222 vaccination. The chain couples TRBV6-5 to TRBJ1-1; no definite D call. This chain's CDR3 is CASSYSQSGTEAFF. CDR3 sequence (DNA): TGTGCCAGCAGTTACTCGCAAAGTGGCACTGAAGCTTTCTTT.